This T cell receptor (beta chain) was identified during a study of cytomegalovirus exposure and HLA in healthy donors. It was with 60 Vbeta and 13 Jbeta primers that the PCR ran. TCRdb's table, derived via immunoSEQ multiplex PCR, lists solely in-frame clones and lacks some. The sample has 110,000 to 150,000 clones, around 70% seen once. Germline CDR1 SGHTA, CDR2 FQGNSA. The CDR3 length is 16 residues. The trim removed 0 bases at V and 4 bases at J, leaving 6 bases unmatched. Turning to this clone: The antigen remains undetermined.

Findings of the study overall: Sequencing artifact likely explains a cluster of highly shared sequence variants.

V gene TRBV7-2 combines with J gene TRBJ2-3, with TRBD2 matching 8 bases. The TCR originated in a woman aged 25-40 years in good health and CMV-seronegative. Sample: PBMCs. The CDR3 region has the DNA TGTGCCAGCAGCTTAGCGCTAGCGGGTCGGGCAGATACGCAGTATTTT. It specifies CASSLALAGRADTQYF. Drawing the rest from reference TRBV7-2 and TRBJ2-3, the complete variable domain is GAGVSQSPSNKVTEKGKDVELRCDPISGHTALYWYRQSLGQGLEFLIYFQGNSAPDKSGLPSDRFSAERTGGSVSTLTIQRTQQEDSAVYLCASSLALAGRADTQYFGPGTRLTVL.